These T cell receptor beta chains were read from a single sample in a study of T cells in Graves' hyperthyroidism and ophthalmopathy. Using its own MiXCR run on the multiplex PCR reads, TCRdb lists one record per CDR3 protein. The repertoire holds about 560,000 distinct CDR3 sequences, roughly 14% seen once, with under 7.5% in the top ten. Source material: blood. The receptors derive from a young woman with Graves' hyperthyroidism. Each CDR3 is given with its conserved first and last residue. Fields, in order: J gene, clone size, V gene, D gene, CDR3 protein, CDR3 DNA. D genes are given only for firm matches. Clone size, where shown, is once, few, many, or a class for clones that have expanded.

j_gene: TRBJ2-7; abundance: many; v_gene: TRBV10-3; d_gene: TRBD1; CDR3aa: CAIRGRGDRGHEQYF; CDR3nt: TGTGCCATCAGGGGGAGAGGGGACAGGGGCCACGAGCAGTACTTC
j_gene: TRBJ2-7; abundance: few; v_gene: TRBV29-1; d_gene: TRBD1; CDR3aa: CSVEGRQGRGPYEQYF; CDR3nt: TGCAGCGTTGAAGGCCGACAGGGTAGGGGTCCCTACGAGCAGTACTTC
j_gene: TRBJ2-1; abundance: .; v_gene: TRBV2; d_gene: .; CDR3aa: CASSGVEQFF; CDR3nt: TGTGCCAGCTCGGGGGTTGAGCAGTTCTTC
j_gene: TRBJ2-3; abundance: .; v_gene: TRBV20-1; d_gene: TRBD2; CDR3aa: CSARHPLAGVGVPTDTQYF; CDR3nt: TGCAGTGCTAGACACCCTCTAGCGGGAGTGGGGGTTCCCACAGATACGCAGTATTTT
j_gene: TRBJ2-1; abundance: many; v_gene: TRBV5-5; d_gene: .; CDR3aa: CASSPQGRYNEQFF; CDR3nt: TGTGCCAGCAGCCCGCAAGGCCGGTACAATGAGCAGTTCTTC
j_gene: TRBJ2-1; abundance: many; v_gene: TRBV7-9; d_gene: TRBD1; CDR3aa: CASSPNRGYYNEQFF; CDR3nt: TGTGCCAGCAGCCCTAACAGGGGTTACTACAATGAGCAGTTCTTC
j_gene: TRBJ2-7; abundance: .; v_gene: TRBV5-1; d_gene: TRBD2; CDR3aa: CASSLGQAGTNEQYF; CDR3nt: TGCGCCAGCAGCTTGGGCCAGGCAGGGACTAACGAGCAGTACTTC
j_gene: TRBJ2-5; abundance: few; v_gene: TRBV7-9; d_gene: TRBD2; CDR3aa: CASSFWTSGRQAETQYF; CDR3nt: TGTGCCAGCAGCTTTTGGACTAGCGGGAGGCAGGCCGAGACCCAGTACTTC
j_gene: TRBJ2-2; abundance: many; v_gene: TRBV27; d_gene: .; CDR3aa: CASSFFTGPNAGELFF; CDR3nt: TGTGCCAGCAGTTTTTTCACAGGGCCCAACGCCGGGGAGCTGTTTTTT
j_gene: TRBJ1-2; abundance: few; v_gene: TRBV15; d_gene: .; CDR3aa: CATSEGANYGYTF; CDR3nt: TGTGCCACCAGCGAGGGAGCTAACTATGGCTACACCTTC
j_gene: TRBJ2-5; abundance: many; v_gene: TRBV28; d_gene: TRBD1; CDR3aa: CASSLGQGVQETQYF; CDR3nt: TGTGCCAGCAGTCTGGGACAGGGGGTGCAAGAGACCCAGTACTTC
j_gene: TRBJ2-3; abundance: .; v_gene: TRBV7-8; d_gene: TRBD1; CDR3aa: CASSKTGTGGGGAQYF; CDR3nt: TGTGCCAGCAGCAAAACCGGGACAGGGGGCGGAGGGGCGCAGTATTTT
j_gene: TRBJ2-2; abundance: few; v_gene: TRBV30; d_gene: .; CDR3aa: CAWSALGSTGELFF; CDR3nt: TGTGCCTGGAGTGCCCTTGGCAGCACCGGGGAGCTGTTTTTT
j_gene: TRBJ2-3; abundance: .; v_gene: TRBV6-6; d_gene: .; CDR3aa: CASSYVAEPGDTQYF; CDR3nt: TGTGCCAGCAGTTACGTAGCGGAGCCCGGAGATACGCAGTATTTT
j_gene: TRBJ1-6; abundance: .; v_gene: TRBV27; d_gene: .; CDR3aa: CASQRVPNSPLHF; CDR3nt: TGTGCCAGCCAAAGGGTCCCCAATTCACCCCTCCACTTT
j_gene: TRBJ1-5; abundance: few; v_gene: TRBV6-5; d_gene: .; CDR3aa: CASSYLVSQPQHF; CDR3nt: TGTGCCAGCAGTTACCTGGTGAGTCAGCCCCAGCATTTT
j_gene: TRBJ2-1; abundance: once; v_gene: TRBV20-1; d_gene: TRBD2; CDR3aa: CSAKLAGDINEQFF; CDR3nt: TGCAGTGCCAAACTAGCGGGAGATATTAATGAGCAGTTCTTC
j_gene: TRBJ2-1; abundance: few; v_gene: TRBV24-1; d_gene: TRBD1; CDR3aa: CATSPSGQGFYNEQFF; CDR3nt: TGTGCCACCAGTCCTTCCGGACAGGGGTTCTACAATGAGCAGTTCTTC
j_gene: TRBJ2-1; abundance: many; v_gene: TRBV7-9; d_gene: .; CDR3aa: CASSRNGHEQFF; CDR3nt: TGTGCCAGCAGCCGGAACGGCCATGAGCAGTTCTTC
j_gene: TRBJ1-2; abundance: many; v_gene: TRBV7-9; d_gene: .; CDR3aa: CASSRRDSQRQGYTF; CDR3nt: TGTGCCAGCAGCCGCCGGGACTCCCAACGTCAAGGCTACACCTTC
j_gene: TRBJ1-2; abundance: few; v_gene: TRBV7-2; d_gene: .; CDR3aa: CASSPYGNYGYTF; CDR3nt: TGTGCCAGCAGCCCCTATGGTAACTATGGCTACACCTTC
j_gene: TRBJ1-4; abundance: .; v_gene: TRBV28; d_gene: TRBD1; CDR3aa: CASSRQGSTNEKLFF; CDR3nt: TGTGCCAGCAGTCGACAGGGGTCAACTAATGAAAAACTGTTTTTT
j_gene: TRBJ1-1; abundance: few; v_gene: TRBV7-9; d_gene: .; CDR3aa: CASSLFNMNTEAFF; CDR3nt: TGTGCCAGCAGCTTATTCAACATGAACACTGAAGCTTTCTTT
j_gene: TRBJ2-1; abundance: many; v_gene: TRBV12-3/TRBV12-4; d_gene: .; CDR3aa: CASSFGTPDNEQFF; CDR3nt: TGTGCCAGCAGTTTCGGGACTCCGGACAATGAGCAGTTCTTC
j_gene: TRBJ2-7; abundance: few; v_gene: TRBV20-1; d_gene: TRBD1; CDR3aa: CSATQNVNRGLLSYEQYF; CDR3nt: TGCAGTGCTACCCAGAACGTGAACAGGGGGCTCCTCTCCTACGAGCAGTACTTC
j_gene: TRBJ2-3; abundance: many; v_gene: TRBV3-1; d_gene: TRBD2; CDR3aa: CASSKRLAGGTDTQYF; CDR3nt: TGTGCCAGCAGCAAAAGACTAGCGGGAGGCACAGATACGCAGTATTTT
j_gene: TRBJ2-1; abundance: many; v_gene: TRBV27; d_gene: TRBD1; CDR3aa: CASSLKRTGGVPPYNEQFF; CDR3nt: TGTGCCAGCAGTTTAAAGAGGACAGGGGGAGTTCCCCCCTACAATGAGCAGTTCTTC